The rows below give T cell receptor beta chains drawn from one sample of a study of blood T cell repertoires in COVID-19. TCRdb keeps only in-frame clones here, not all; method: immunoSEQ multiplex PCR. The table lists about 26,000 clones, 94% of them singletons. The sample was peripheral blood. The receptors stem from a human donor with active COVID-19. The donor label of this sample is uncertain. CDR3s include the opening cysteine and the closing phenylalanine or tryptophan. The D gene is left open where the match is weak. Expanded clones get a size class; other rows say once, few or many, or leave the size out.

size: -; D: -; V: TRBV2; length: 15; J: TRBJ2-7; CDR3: CASTRGRLTSYEQYF; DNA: TGTGCCAGCACTAGAGGCAGACTGACGTCCTACGAGCAGTACTTC
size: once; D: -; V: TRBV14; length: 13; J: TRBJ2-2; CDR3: CASSPLNTGELFF; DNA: TGTGCCAGCAGCCCGTTGAACACCGGGGAGCTGTTTTTT
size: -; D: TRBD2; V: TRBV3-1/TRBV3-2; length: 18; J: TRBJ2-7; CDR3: CASSQDNPGLAGGYEQYF; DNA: TGTGCCAGCAGCCAAGATAACCCGGGACTAGCGGGGGGCTACGAGCAGTACTTC
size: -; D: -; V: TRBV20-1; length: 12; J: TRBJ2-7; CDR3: CSASRSSYEQYF; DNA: TGCAGTGCTAGTCGCAGCTCCTACGAGCAGTACTTC
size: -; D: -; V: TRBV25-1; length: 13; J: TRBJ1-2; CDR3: CASSEYRGSGYTF; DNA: TGTGCCAGCAGTGAATATCGGGGGTCTGGCTACACCTTC
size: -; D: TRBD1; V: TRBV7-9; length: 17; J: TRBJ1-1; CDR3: CASSFGTGGVMNTEAFF; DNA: TGTGCCAGCAGCTTTGGGACAGGGGGGGTCATGAACACTGAAGCTTTCTTT
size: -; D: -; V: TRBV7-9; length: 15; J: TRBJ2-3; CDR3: CASSPKKRLTDTQYF; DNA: TGTGCCAGCAGCCCAAAGAAGCGGCTCACAGATACGCAGTATTTT
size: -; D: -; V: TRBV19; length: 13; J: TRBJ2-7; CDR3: CASRSAGTYEQYF; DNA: TGTGCCAGTAGATCGGCAGGTACCTACGAGCAGTACTTC
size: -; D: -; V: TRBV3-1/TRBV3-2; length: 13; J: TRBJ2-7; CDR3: CASSPGLLLEQYF; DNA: TGTGCCAGCAGCCCCGGACTTCTTCTTGAGCAGTACTTC
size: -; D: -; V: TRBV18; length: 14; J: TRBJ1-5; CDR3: CASSISGSNQPQHF; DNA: TGTGCCAGCTCAATCTCAGGGAGCAATCAGCCCCAGCATTTT
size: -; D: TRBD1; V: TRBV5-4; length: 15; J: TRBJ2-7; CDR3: CASSLARGQGAEQYF; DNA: TGTGCCAGCAGCTTAGCCCGGGGACAGGGAGCAGAGCAGTACTTC
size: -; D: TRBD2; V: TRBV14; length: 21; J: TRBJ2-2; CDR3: CASSQERTSGSRAIDTGELFF; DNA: TGTGCCAGCAGCCAAGAACGGACTAGCGGGAGTAGGGCGATAGACACCGGGGAGCTGTTTTTT
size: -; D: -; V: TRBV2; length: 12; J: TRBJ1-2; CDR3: CASGGFNYGYTF; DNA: TGTGCCAGCGGCGGGTTTAACTATGGCTACACCTTC
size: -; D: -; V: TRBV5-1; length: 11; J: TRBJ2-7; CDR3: CASMGAYEQYF; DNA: TGCGCCAGCATGGGAGCCTACGAGCAGTACTTC
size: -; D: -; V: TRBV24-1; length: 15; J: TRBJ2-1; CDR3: CATSDLGQGGNEQFF; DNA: TGTGCCACCAGTGATTTAGGCCAGGGTGGCAATGAGCAGTTCTTC
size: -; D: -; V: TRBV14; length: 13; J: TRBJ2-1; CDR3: CASSPSTRGGQFF; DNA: TGTGCCAGCAGCCCATCGACTAGGGGGGGGCAGTTCTTC
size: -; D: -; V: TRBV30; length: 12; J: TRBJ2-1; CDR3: CAWSSVGGEQFF; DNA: TGTGCCTGGAGTTCGGTTGGAGGTGAGCAGTTCTTC
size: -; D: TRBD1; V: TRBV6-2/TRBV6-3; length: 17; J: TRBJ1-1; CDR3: CASSYTNRDRVWTEAFF; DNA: TGTGCCAGCAGTTACACAAACCGGGACAGGGTTTGGACTGAAGCTTTCTTT
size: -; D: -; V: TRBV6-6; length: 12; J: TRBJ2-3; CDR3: CASSYSLDTQYF; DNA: TGTGCCAGCAGTTACTCCTTAGATACGCAGTATTTT
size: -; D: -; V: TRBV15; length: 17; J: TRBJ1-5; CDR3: CATSTRPLTGTGQPQHF; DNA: TGTGCCACCAGCACGCGGCCCTTAACAGGGACGGGTCAGCCCCAGCATTTT
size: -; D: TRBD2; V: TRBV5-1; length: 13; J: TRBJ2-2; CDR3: CASRERTSGELFF; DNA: TGCGCCAGCAGGGAAAGGACTAGCGGGGAGCTGTTTTTT
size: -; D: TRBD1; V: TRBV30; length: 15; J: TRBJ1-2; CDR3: CAWSGSGQGNYGYTF; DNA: TGTGCCTGGAGTGGAAGCGGACAGGGGAACTATGGCTACACCTTC
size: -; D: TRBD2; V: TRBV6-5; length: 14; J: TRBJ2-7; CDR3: CASLPPSGSYEQYF; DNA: TGTGCCAGCCTCCCCCCTAGCGGGAGCTACGAGCAGTACTTC
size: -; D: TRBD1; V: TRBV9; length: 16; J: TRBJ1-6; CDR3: CASSGGQGRFNSPLHF; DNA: TGTGCCAGCAGCGGGGGACAGGGAAGGTTCAATTCACCCCTCCACTTT
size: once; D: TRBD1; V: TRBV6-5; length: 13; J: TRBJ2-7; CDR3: CASRRQGRYEQYF; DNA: TGTGCCAGCAGAAGACAGGGGAGGTACGAGCAGTACTTC
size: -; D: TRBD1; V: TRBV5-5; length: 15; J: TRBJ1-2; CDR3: CASSFGQGGIYGYTF; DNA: TGTGCCAGCAGCTTTGGACAGGGGGGGATCTATGGCTACACCTTC
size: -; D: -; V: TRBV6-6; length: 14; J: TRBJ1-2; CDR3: CASSYPAVLYGYTF; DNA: TGTGCCAGCAGTTACCCCGCAGTCCTCTATGGCTACACCTTC